The 9 T cell receptor beta chains presented below share a single source sample, sequenced in a study of blood T cells in healthy people across ages. The use of a sample-barcoded 5' primer and a J-beta primer mix characterized a second PCR of roughly 7 to 12 cycles. Via MiXCR, TCRdb re-called the 5' RACE reads, giving one row per CDR3 protein. This table holds 450,000 to 600,000 distinct CDR3 sequences, around 27% found once. This sample also appeared in a second study, on T cells of mothers and their children.

The sample was blood. The receptors stem from a boy younger than 10 in good health.

This clonotype was counted between two and nine times. Sequence at one end of the junction differs from germline and may be a read error. The chain has TRBV27 and TRBJ2-6; tentatively, D is TRBD1 (5 bases). CDR1 and CDR2 (germline): MNHEY, SMNVEV (reference sequence). This CDR3 has 16 residues. CDR3 in DNA: TGTGCCAGCAGTTTATCGGTGGTCTCTGGGGCCAACATCCTGACTTTC. Protein sequence: CASSLSVVSGANILTF. Looking up the rest from reference TRBV27 and TRBJ2-6 gives the full variable domain: EAQVTQNPRYLITVTGKKLTVTCSQNMNHEYMSWYRQDPGLGLRQIYYSMNVEVTDKGDVPEGYKVSRKEKRNFPLILESPSPNQTSLYFCASSLSVVSGANILTFGAGSRLTVL.

This clonotype was counted a few times. The CDR3 nucleotides read TGTGCCAGCAGCCTAGGGGCAGGGAGGGTCCATCAGCCCCAGCATTTT. It is translated as CASSLGAGRVHQPQHF. The chain couples TRBV7-9 to TRBJ1-5; D may be TRBD1 (5 bases). Germline values: CDR1 SEHNR, CDR2 FQNEAQ (reference sequence). Trimming stripped 5 bases from V and 5 bases from J, with 19 bases between. The CDR3 runs to 16 residues.

The chain joins TRBV29-1 to TRBJ2-1, with TRBD2 as a possible D gene (5 bases). Deletions cut 1 base from V and 1 base from J, with 20 bases between. Germline V gene data show CDR1 as SQVTM and CDR2 as ANQGSEA. This CDR3 region has 18 residues. The CDR3 region is CSVEAMVRARGSYNEQFF. The CDR3 coding sequence is TGCAGCGTTGAAGCGATGGTGCGGGCTAGAGGGTCCTACAATGAGCAGTTCTTC.

The chain couples TRBV18 to TRBJ2-5; either TRBD1 or TRBD2 may fit D (5 bases each). Germline V gene lookup returns CDR1 KGHSH and CDR2 LQKENI. The CDR3 contains 14 residues. Trimming left V 2 bases short and J 5 bases short, with 12 bases between. The CDR3 is CASSPGTYTETQYF. The CDR3 DNA follows: TGTGCCAGCTCACCAGGGACGTACACGGAGACCCAGTACTTC.

This clonotype was seen only a few times. The chain uses TRBV25-1 and TRBJ2-3; 10 bases line up with TRBD1. The CDR3 is 16 amino acids. V shed 3 bases and J 6 bases; nucleotides not matched to a gene: 9. The germline gives CDR1 MGHDK, CDR2 SYGVNS. This CDR3 reads CASSDAATGGADTQYF. Here the CDR3 DNA reads TGTGCCAGCAGTGATGCGGCGACAGGGGGCGCGGATACGCAGTATTTT.

The chain has TRBV3-1 and TRBJ2-7; D is undetermined. Trimming took 0 bases from V and 6 from J, leaving 9 bases between them. The CDR3 sequence is 13 residues long. Germline V gives CDR1 LGHDT, CDR2 YNNKEL (reference sequence). CDR3 in amino acids: CASSQDGLGEQYF. DNA of the CDR3: TGTGCCAGCAGCCAAGATGGGTTGGGCGAGCAGTACTTC.

CDR3 DNA sequence: TGTGCCAGCAGCTGGGAAGAGGGCAGCTACACCTTC. Protein: CASSWEEGSYTF. The rearrangement links TRBV5-4 to TRBJ1-2; no clear D. V was cut by 3 bases and J by 9 bases, with 12 bases left in between. This CDR3 is 12 amino acids long. From germline, CDR1 is SGHNT and CDR2 YYREEE (reference sequence).

This chain connects TRBV19 to TRBJ2-4, with D perhaps assigned TRBD1 or TRBD2 (5 bases each). V lost 6 bases, J lost 5 bases, and 17 bases lay in between. The CDR3 consists of 15 residues. Germline CDR1 reads LNHDA; CDR2 reads SQIVND (reference sequence). The CDR3 spells CASRDGGPGQNIQYF. The DNA for the CDR3 is TGTGCCAGTAGGGATGGGGGACCCGGCCAAAACATTCAGTACTTC.

The rearrangement joins TRBV11-2 to TRBJ1-5; D unresolved. Germline loops: CDR1 SGHAT, CDR2 FQNNGV. Trimming took off 5 bases at V and 0 bases at J, with 11 bases between the two ends. The length of the CDR3 is 15 residues. The CDR3 sequence: CASSMDGFSNQPQHF. In nucleotides, the CDR3 is TGTGCCAGCAGCATGGACGGATTTAGCAATCAGCCCCAGCATTTT.